The clone carrying this T cell receptor (beta chain) has a handful of counts. From germline, CDR1 is GTSNPN and CDR2 SVGIG (reference sequence). Trimming cost V 5 bases and J 1 base; bases outside gene matches: 6. The CDR3 has 14 amino acids. Via the markers CD45RO/CCR7/CD25/CD127/CD95/CD27, stem cell-like memory, regulatory, central memory and naive CD4+ cells were sorted. This specimen comes from a study of beta chain features in type 1 diabetes. Overall study context: Sorted cells, roughly 100,000,000 in number, were examined across all samples.

Reverse transcription of all isolated RNA meant that expressed TCRB transcripts were sequenced. About 3.6 million reads per sample on average were obtained from naive, central memory and regulatory T cell samples. Generated by immunoSEQ multiplex PCR, the TCRdb table keeps only in-frame clones and is missing some. This sample has 200,000 to 250,000 clones, with over 8.5% found just once. This sequence was found in a young woman in good health. This chain connects TRBV30 to TRBJ1-1, with 8 bases identical to TRBD1. The specimen sequenced was naive CD4+ T cells from blood. The CDR3 sequence: CAWDRGGGNTEAFF. The DNA of the CDR3 is TGTGCCTGGGACAGGGGTGGGGGGAACACTGAAGCTTTCTTT.